This passage covers 22 T cell receptor beta chains from one sample sequenced in a study of immune evolution from preneoplasia to lung adenocarcinoma. Some clones are missing from TCRdb's copy, which holds only in-frame ones; the method was immunoSEQ multiplex PCR. The table includes thousands of clones, 60% to 80% detected once. Sequencing was done on a sample of FFPE minimally invasive lung adenocarcinoma tissue. Source of these receptors: a person between 55 and 80 years old with lung adenocarcinoma.

V usage is TRBV9 and J usage is TRBJ2-6, with D possibly called TRBD1 or TRBD2 (6 bases each). V was cut by 4 bases and J by 1 base, with 15 bases left in between. The CDR3 totals 17 residues. The germline V gene encodes CDR1 SGDLS and CDR2 YYNGEE. The CDR3 coding sequence is TGTGCCAGCAGCTCGCTCGGGGGCGCATCTGGGGCCAACGTCCTGACTTTC. Its translation: CASSSLGGASGANVLTF. Full variable domain (missing parts from reference TRBV9 and TRBJ2-6): DSGVTQTPKHLITATGQRVTLRCSPRSGDLSVYWYQQSLDQGLQFLIQYYNGEERAKGNILERFSAQQFPDLHSELNLSSLELGDSALYFCASSSLGGASGANVLTFGAGSRLTVL.

The chain recombines TRBV5-5 with TRBJ1-2, with 9 nucleotides matching TRBD1. V shed 4 bases, J shed 8 bases, and the junction held 9 bases outside the gene matches. Germline assignment: CDR1 SGHKS and CDR2 YYEKEE (reference sequence). The CDR3 has 14 residues. The CDR3 here is CASSPRDRAGGYTF. CDR3 DNA: TGTGCCAGCAGCCCCCGGGACAGGGCTGGCGGCTACACCTTC.

The rearrangement links TRBV30 to TRBJ2-5; TRBD1 agrees at 7 bases. Germline CDR1 reads GTSNPN; CDR2 reads SVGIG (reference sequence). The CDR3 extends over 16 amino acids. Germline trimming cut 0 bases from V and 0 bases from J; bases unmatched to any gene: 7. CDR3 region: CAWSVRRGQNQETQYF. CDR3 DNA sequence: TGTGCCTGGAGTGTACGTAGGGGACAGAACCAAGAGACCCAGTACTTC.

This clone was seen a few times. V and J are TRBV19 and TRBJ2-1, with a possible D match to TRBD2 (7 bases). Trimming cost V 2 bases and J 0 bases, with 14 bases left between them. CDR3 size: 17 residues. Germline-derived CDR1 and CDR2 are LNHDA and SQIVND (reference sequence). Here the CDR3 DNA reads TGTGCCAGTAGTATAAGCCCGGGGGGCGTCTCCTACAATGAGCAGTTCTTC. Protein: CASSISPGGVSYNEQFF.

This clone was seen only once. The chain links TRBV5-1 to TRBJ2-2; 7 bases map to TRBD2. Germline loops: CDR1 SGHRS, CDR2 YFSETQ. The CDR3 runs to 15 residues. Trimming at V came to 4 bases and at J to 4 bases, leaving 7 bases not matched to a gene. Here the CDR3 reads CASSRTRGTTGELFF. DNA for the CDR3: TGCGCCAGCAGCCGGACTAGGGGAACCACCGGGGAGCTGTTTTTT.

The J gene is TRBJ2-6, the V gene TRBV6-4; weak D call: TRBD1 (5 bases). V was cut by 6 bases and J by 1 base, with 10 bases left in between. Germline CDR1 reads MRHNA; CDR2 reads SNTAGT. CDR3 length: 15 amino acids. The CDR3 nucleotides are TGTGCCAGCAGCCCCCAGGGATCTGGGGCCAACGTCCTGACTTTC. Translation gives CASSPQGSGANVLTF.

The J gene is TRBJ2-3, the V gene TRBV29-1; D is unclear. Between the trimmed V and J ends, which lost 0 bases and 5 bases, there was a span of 6 bases. The germline V gene has CDR1 SQVTM and CDR2 ANQGSEA. The CDR3 extends over 12 amino acids. The CDR3 here is CSVEDLRDTQYF. DNA for the CDR3: TGCAGCGTTGAAGATCTCAGAGATACGCAGTATTTT.

This chain joins TRBV5-4 and TRBJ1-6, with D possibly matching TRBD1 (6 bases). This CDR3 comprises 15 residues. V lost 4 bases to trimming and J lost 9 bases, with 17 bases between them. From germline, CDR1 is SGHNT and CDR2 YYREEE (reference sequence). CDR3 sequence (DNA): TGTGCCAGCAGCCTAGGAGGGGGAAGAATTTCACCCCTCCACTTT. Its protein is CASSLGGGRISPLHF.

This rearrangement joins TRBV5-4 to TRBJ2-7; 10 bases are a match to TRBD1. This CDR3 contains 15 residues. With 3 bases clipped from V and 2 bases from J, the junction kept 5 bases outside the gene matches. The germline V gene encodes CDR1 SGHNT and CDR2 YYREEE (reference sequence). The CDR3 reads CASSSLGTGAYEQYF. In DNA form, the CDR3 reads TGTGCCAGCAGCTCCCTCGGGACAGGGGCCTACGAGCAGTACTTC.

The rearrangement uses TRBV11-2 and TRBJ2-3; 9 nucleotides match TRBD1. Germline assignment: CDR1 SGHAT and CDR2 FQNNGV. CDR3 length: 15 residues. V dropped 5 bases and J dropped 0; count of bases not matched to a gene: 3. CDR3 sequence reads: CASSPGTGSTDTQYF. The CDR3 DNA follows: TGTGCCAGCAGCCCCGGGACAGGGAGCACAGATACGCAGTATTTT. Drawing the rest from reference TRBV11-2 and TRBJ2-3, the complete variable domain is EAGVAQSPRYKIIEKRQSVAFWCNPISGHATLYWYQQILGQGPKLLIQFQNNGVVDDSQLPKDRFSAERLKGVDSTLKIQPAKLEDSAVYLCASSPGTGSTDTQYFGPGTRLTVL.

This clone was seen a few times. The chain uses TRBV7-3 and TRBJ1-4, with D tentatively TRBD1 (6 bases). Germline V gene lookup returns CDR1 SGHTA and CDR2 FQGTGA. This CDR3 is 15 amino acids long. V lost 5 bases, J lost 7 bases, and 17 bases lay in between. This CDR3 is CASSPSGTLGEKLFF. DNA of the CDR3: TGTGCCAGCAGCCCCTCCGGGACACTGGGTGAAAAACTGTTTTTT.

The genes are TRBV7-8 and TRBJ2-2; 11 bases map to TRBD2. Germline loops: CDR1 SGHVS, CDR2 FQNEAQ. This CDR3 is built from 17 residues. V was pared by 2 bases and J by 3 bases, with 5 bases of the junction left unmatched. As DNA, the CDR3 is TGTGCCAGCAGCTTAATGCTAGCGGGGGGCCACACCGGGGAGCTGTTTTTT. It translates to CASSLMLAGGHTGELFF.

There are a few counts of this clone. V usage is TRBV9 and J usage is TRBJ2-7, with 7 bases lining up with TRBD2. The germline V gene encodes CDR1 SGDLS and CDR2 YYNGEE. Losses at the gene ends were 4 bases for V and 5 bases for J; bases not matched to a gene: 9. This CDR3 is built from 14 residues. Here the CDR3 DNA reads TGTGCCAGCAGCACTGGGGAGGGAAGGGACGAGCAGTACTTC. This sequence encodes CASSTGEGRDEQYF.

This clone has only a few counts. The rearrangement links TRBV29-1 to TRBJ2-1, with unresolved D. Germline lookup yields CDR1 SQVTM and CDR2 ANQGSEA. With 1 base removed from V and 3 bases from J, the gap between germline ends came to 1 base. This CDR3 is built from 11 residues. In nucleotides, the CDR3 is TGCAGCGTTGAAGGCTACAATGAGCAGTTCTTC. Translated: CSVEGYNEQFF.

The V call is TRBV7-2, the J call TRBJ1-1; tentative D call: TRBD1 (5 bases). This CDR3 comprises 14 residues. The germline CDR1 and CDR2 sequences are SGHTA and FQGNSA. Trimming shortened V by 1 base and J by 11 bases, and 17 bases separated the two germline ends. The CDR3 sequence: CASSLVAGQTEAFF. The CDR3, as DNA: TGTGCCAGCAGCTTAGTGGCAGGGCAGACGGAGGCTTTCTTT. The variable domain in full, with the rest retrieved from reference TRBV7-2 and TRBJ1-1, is GAGVSQSPSNKVTEKGKDVELRCDPISGHTALYWYRQSLGQGLEFLIYFQGNSAPDKSGLPSDRFSAERTGGSVSTLTIQRTQQEDSAVYLCASSLVAGQTEAFFGQGTRLTVV.

The chain uses TRBV30 and TRBJ1-4; TRBD1 agrees at 8 bases. The germline gives CDR1 GTSNPN, CDR2 SVGIG (reference sequence). V lost 4 bases to trimming and J lost 8 bases; unmatched junction nucleotides: 9. The CDR3 contains 14 residues. The CDR3 loop is CAWNRQGPSEKLFF. In DNA, the CDR3 is TGTGCCTGGAACCGACAGGGGCCCTCCGAAAAACTGTTTTTT. The variable domain in full, with the rest retrieved from reference TRBV30 and TRBJ1-4, is SQTIHQWPATLVQPVGSPLSLECTVEGTSNPNLYWYRQAAGRGLQLLFYSVGIGQISSEVPQNLSASRPQDRQFILSSKKLLLSDSGFYLCAWNRQGPSEKLFFGSGTQLSVL.

The chain couples TRBV2 to TRBJ1-2; the D is unclear. The CDR3 is 14 residues long. Germline CDR1 SNHLY, CDR2 FYNNEI. The V end lost 0 bases, the J end lost 4 bases, and 9 bases lay between the germline ends. The CDR3 here is CASSEAQQSYGYTF. The CDR3 DNA reads TGTGCCAGCAGTGAAGCGCAACAGAGCTATGGCTACACCTTC.

This rearrangement joins TRBV6-5 to TRBJ2-5; D perhaps matches TRBD1 (5 bases). The length of the CDR3 is 13 residues. CDR1 and CDR2 from the germline V gene are MNHEY and SVGAGI. V lost 8 bases, J lost 1 base, and 11 bases lay in between. CDR3 amino acids: CASQMTVQETQYF. The CDR3 DNA is TGTGCCAGCCAGATGACAGTCCAAGAGACCCAGTACTTC.

V is TRBV18 and J is TRBJ2-7; the D is unclear. This CDR3 is built from 12 residues. Between the trimmed V and J ends, which lost 3 bases and 0 bases, there was a span of 3 bases. Germline assignment: CDR1 KGHSH and CDR2 LQKENI. In DNA, the CDR3 is TGTGCCAGCTCACCGGACTCCTACGAGCAGTACTTC. Amino acid sequence: CASSPDSYEQYF.

This clone was counted only a few times. V gene TRBV13 combines with J gene TRBJ1-5; possibly TRBD1 for D (5 bases). CDR1 is PRHDT, CDR2 FYEKMQ, per germline (reference sequence). The CDR3 is 18 residues long. Trimming took 5 bases from V and 4 from J, leaving 24 bases between them. CDR3 nucleotides: TGTGCCAGCAGCCGCGGCGCAGGCCAGGGTCCCAATAATCAGCCCCAGCATTTT. Encoded protein: CASSRGAGQGPNNQPQHF.

The genes are TRBV28 and TRBJ1-2; 7 bases fit TRBD1. The CDR3 consists of 12 residues. Germline loops: CDR1 MDHEN, CDR2 SYDVKM. The trim removed 2 bases at V and 10 bases at J, leaving 4 bases unmatched. The CDR3 DNA reads as TGTGCCAGCAGTTTAAGGACAGGAGACTACACCTTC. Its translation: CASSLRTGDYTF.

The chain combines TRBV6-1 with TRBJ2-3, with TRBD2 matching over 9 bases. Per germline, CDR1 MNHNS and CDR2 SASEGT. CDR3 length: 15 amino acids. With V trimmed by 0 bases and J by 9 bases, 7 bases remained unmatched. CDR3: CASSEAGTSWRTQYF. The CDR3 DNA sequence: TGTGCCAGCAGTGAAGCGGGGACTAGCTGGCGGACGCAGTATTTT.